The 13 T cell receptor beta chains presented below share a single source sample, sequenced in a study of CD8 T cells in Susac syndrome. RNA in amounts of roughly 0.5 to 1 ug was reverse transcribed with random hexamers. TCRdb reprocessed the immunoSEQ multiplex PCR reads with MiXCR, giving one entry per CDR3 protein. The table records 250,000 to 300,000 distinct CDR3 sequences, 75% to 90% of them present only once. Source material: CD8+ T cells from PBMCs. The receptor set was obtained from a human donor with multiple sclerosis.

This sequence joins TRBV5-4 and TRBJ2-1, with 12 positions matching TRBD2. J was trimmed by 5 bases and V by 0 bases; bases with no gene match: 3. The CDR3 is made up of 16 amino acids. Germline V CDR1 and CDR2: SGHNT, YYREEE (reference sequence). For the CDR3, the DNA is TGTGCCAGCAGCTTGGGACTAGCGGGGGCCAACAATGAGCAGTTCTTC. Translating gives CASSLGLAGANNEQFF.

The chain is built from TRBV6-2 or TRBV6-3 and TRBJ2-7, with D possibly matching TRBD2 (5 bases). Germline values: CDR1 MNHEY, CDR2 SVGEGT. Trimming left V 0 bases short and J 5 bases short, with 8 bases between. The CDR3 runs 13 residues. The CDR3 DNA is TGTGCCAGCAGTTACTCGTCGGGGAACGAGCAGTACTTC. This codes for CASSYSSGNEQYF.

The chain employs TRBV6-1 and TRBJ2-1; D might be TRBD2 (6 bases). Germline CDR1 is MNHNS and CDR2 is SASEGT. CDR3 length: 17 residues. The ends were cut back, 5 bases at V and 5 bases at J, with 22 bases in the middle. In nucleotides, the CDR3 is TGTGCCAGCAGTCTATACCGGACTGATGGAGGGGACAATGAGCAGTTCTTC. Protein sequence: CASSLYRTDGGDNEQFF.

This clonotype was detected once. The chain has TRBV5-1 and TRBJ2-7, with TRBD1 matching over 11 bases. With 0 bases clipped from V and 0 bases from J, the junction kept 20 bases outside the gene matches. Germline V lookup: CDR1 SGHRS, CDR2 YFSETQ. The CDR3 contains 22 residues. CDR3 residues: CASSLEGPSGQGAEVSSYEQYF. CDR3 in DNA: TGCGCCAGCAGCTTGGAAGGCCCTTCCGGACAGGGGGCAGAGGTTAGCTCCTACGAGCAGTACTTC.

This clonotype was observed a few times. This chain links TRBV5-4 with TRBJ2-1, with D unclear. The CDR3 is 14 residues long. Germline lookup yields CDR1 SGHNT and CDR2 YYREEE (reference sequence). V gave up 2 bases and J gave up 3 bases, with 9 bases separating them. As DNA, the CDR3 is TGTGCCAGCAGCTTCTATGGAAACTACAATGAGCAGTTCTTC. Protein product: CASSFYGNYNEQFF.

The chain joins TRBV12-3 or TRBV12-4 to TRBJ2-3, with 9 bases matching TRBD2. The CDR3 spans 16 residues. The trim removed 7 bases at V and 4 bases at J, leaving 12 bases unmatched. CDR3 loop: CASIPPIAGVSDTQYF. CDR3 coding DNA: TGTGCCAGCATCCCCCCTATAGCGGGAGTCTCAGATACGCAGTATTTT.

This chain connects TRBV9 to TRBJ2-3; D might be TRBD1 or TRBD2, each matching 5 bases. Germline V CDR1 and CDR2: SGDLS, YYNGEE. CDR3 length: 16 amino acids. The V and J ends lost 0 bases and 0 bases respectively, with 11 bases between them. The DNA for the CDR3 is TGTGCCAGCAGCGTAGACCAGGGACGTAGCACAGATACGCAGTATTTT. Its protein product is CASSVDQGRSTDTQYF.

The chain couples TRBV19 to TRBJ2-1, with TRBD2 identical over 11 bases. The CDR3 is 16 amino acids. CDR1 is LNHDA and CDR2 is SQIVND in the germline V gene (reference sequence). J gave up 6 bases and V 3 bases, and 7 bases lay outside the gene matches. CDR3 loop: CASSIQLAGAGNEQFF. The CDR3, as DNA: TGTGCCAGTAGTATTCAACTAGCGGGAGCCGGCAATGAGCAGTTCTTC.

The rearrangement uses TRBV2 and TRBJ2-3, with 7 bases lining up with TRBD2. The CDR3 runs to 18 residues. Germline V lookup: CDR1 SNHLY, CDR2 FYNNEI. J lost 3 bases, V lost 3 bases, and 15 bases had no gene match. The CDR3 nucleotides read TGTGCCAGCAGTGATCTCGCGGGAGCCCTACCGTGGACAGATACGCAGTATTTT. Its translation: CASSDLAGALPWTDTQYF. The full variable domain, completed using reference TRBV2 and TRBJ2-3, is EPEVTQTPSHQVTQMGQEVILRCVPISNHLYFYWYRQILGQKVEFLVSFYNNEISEKSEIFDDQFSVERPDGSNFTLKIRSTKLEDSAMYFCASSDLAGALPWTDTQYFGPGTRLTVL.

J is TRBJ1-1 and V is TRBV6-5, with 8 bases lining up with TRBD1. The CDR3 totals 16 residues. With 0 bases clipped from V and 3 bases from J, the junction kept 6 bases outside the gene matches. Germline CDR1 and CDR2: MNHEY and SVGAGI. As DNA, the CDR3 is TGTGCCAGCAGTTACTCGACAGGGGAAAGGTACACTGAAGCTTTCTTT. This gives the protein CASSYSTGERYTEAFF.

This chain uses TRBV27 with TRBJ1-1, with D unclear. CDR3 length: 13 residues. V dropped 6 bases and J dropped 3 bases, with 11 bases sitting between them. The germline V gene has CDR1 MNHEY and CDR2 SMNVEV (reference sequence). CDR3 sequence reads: CASRIFGDTEAFF. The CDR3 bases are TGTGCCAGCAGGATCTTTGGGGACACTGAAGCTTTCTTT.

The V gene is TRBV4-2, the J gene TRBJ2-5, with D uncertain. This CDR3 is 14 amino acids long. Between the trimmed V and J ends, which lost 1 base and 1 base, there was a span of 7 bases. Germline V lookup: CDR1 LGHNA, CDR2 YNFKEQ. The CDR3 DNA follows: TGTGCCAGCAGCCAAGTGGGTTCCCAAGAGACCCAGTACTTC. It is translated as CASSQVGSQETQYF.

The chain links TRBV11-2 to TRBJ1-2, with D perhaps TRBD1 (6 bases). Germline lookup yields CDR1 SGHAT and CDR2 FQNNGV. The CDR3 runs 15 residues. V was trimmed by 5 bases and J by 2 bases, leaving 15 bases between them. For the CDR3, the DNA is TGTGCCAGCAGCCCACCGGACAGCCTAAACTATGGCTACACCTTC. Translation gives CASSPPDSLNYGYTF.